In this sample, the clone carrying this TCR beta chain turned up many times. Amplification of TCR beta CDR3 regions was performed using RNA transcripts as template. First-round RT-PCR of the TCR CDR3 relied on the HTBI primer set. Via MiXCR, TCRdb re-called the multiplex PCR reads, giving one row per CDR3 protein. The data hold fewer than 550,000 distinct CDR3 sequences, with 24% observed a single time. This sample was included in a study of T cells in Graves' hyperthyroidism and ophthalmopathy. This CDR3 has 12 amino acids. Trimming shortened V by 1 base and J by 8 bases, and 8 bases separated the two germline ends.

The rearrangement links TRBV12-3 or TRBV12-4 to TRBJ1-2, with TRBD1 as a possible D gene (6 bases). This TCR was sampled from a woman aged 30 to 39 with Graves' ophthalmopathy. Input material: blood. The CDR3 bases are TGTGCCAGCAGTTTAGGGGGGGCGGGCTACACCTTC. Its protein is CASSLGGAGYTF.